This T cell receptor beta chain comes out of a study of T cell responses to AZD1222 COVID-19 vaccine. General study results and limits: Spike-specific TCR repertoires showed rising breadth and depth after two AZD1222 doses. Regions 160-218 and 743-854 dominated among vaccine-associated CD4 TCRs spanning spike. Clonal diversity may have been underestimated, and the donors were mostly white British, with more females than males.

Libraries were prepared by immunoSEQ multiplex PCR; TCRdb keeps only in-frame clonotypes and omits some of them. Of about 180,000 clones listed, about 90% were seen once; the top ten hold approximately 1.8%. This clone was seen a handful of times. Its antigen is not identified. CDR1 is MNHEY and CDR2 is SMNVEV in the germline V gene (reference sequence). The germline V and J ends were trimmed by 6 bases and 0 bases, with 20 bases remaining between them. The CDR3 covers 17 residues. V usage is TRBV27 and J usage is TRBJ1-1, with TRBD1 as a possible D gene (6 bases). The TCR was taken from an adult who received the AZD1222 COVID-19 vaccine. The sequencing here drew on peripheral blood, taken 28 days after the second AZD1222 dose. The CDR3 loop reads CASSSNRQGRVNTEAFF. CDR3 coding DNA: TGTGCCAGCAGCTCAAACCGGCAGGGGCGCGTGAACACTGAAGCTTTCTTT.